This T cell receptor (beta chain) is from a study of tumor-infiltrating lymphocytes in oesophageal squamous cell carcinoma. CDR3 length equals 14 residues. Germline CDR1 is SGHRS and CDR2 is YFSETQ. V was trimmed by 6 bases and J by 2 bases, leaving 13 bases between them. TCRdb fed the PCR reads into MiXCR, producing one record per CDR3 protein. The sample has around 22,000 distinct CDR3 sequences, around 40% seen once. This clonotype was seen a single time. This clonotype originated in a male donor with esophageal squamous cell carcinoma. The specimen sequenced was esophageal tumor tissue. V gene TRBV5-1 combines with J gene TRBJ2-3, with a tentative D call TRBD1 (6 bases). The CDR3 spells CASMRGTHTDTQYF. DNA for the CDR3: TGCGCCAGCATGAGGGGGACCCACACAGATACGCAGTATTTT.